This TCR beta chain was sequenced in a study of blood T cell repertoires in COVID-19. The overall study: Samples of COVID-19 (acute and convalescent) were obtained from the United States, Italy and Spain. The analysed material was cDNA or gDNA that came from T cells, B-cell-depleted T cells, or PBMCs.

In the original analysis: Estimates of nucleated cell counts were drawn from the amplification of reference gene primers. The assay was immunoSEQ multiplex PCR, and TCRdb's table has in-frame clones only and misses some. V and J calls and clone size come straight from that table; D and trimming were deduced from the DNA. The repertoire has 85,000 to 130,000 clones, roughly 88% of them found once; the top ten carry less than 7.5%. The CDR3 spans 16 residues. Per germline, CDR1 LGHDT and CDR2 YNNKEL (reference sequence). J gave up 7 bases and V 1 base, and 9 bases lay outside the gene matches. The clonotype originates from a woman aged 60 to 75 with acute or convalescent COVID-19. The sample taken for sequencing was peripheral blood. The rearrangement joins TRBV3-1 (or the pseudogene TRBV3-2) to TRBJ2-3, with 9 bases fitting TRBD2. In nucleotides, the CDR3 is TGTGCCAGCAGCCAAGGGGGCGGGAGGGGCTCATATACGCAGTATTTT. Translating gives CASSQGGGRGSYTQYF.